This T cell receptor beta chain was obtained from a study of cytomegalovirus exposure and HLA in healthy donors. Broader study findings: Another analysis was done later, and it associated around 16,000 TCR beta sequences with HLA alleles at 0.05 false discovery rate. Sequences of the TCR beta chain were said to predict the HLA-A and HLA-B alleles of most subjects accurately. A later analysis reported that several of the most significant clusters appeared to be linked to common viral pathogens, among them Epstein-Barr virus. A missense DCLRE1C variant was associated with V- and J-gene trimming of TCR beta chains in a later analysis, and an independent cohort replicated the association.

Germline V gene data show CDR1 as KGHSH and CDR2 as LQKENI. Trimming took 3 bases from V and 2 from J, leaving 11 bases between them. CDR3 length: 14 amino acids. Comments on this clone: Its antigen is unidentified.

PCR amplification relied on 60 Vbeta primers (plus 13 Jbeta primers). TCRdb's table, derived via immunoSEQ multiplex PCR, lists solely in-frame clones and lacks some. The sample holds about 200,000 clones, over 65% seen once. Material: PBMCs. The sequence was obtained from a boy younger than 10 in good health and CMV-seronegative. The chain uses TRBV18 and TRBJ2-7; D unresolved. The CDR3, as DNA: TGTGCCAGCTCACCCCCCCCTGGAGCCTACGAGCAGTACTTC. Translating gives CASSPPPGAYEQYF.